This T cell receptor (beta chain) emerged from a study of beta chain features in type 1 diabetes. General study points: With patients and controls alike, PCR might favor shorter templates to an equal degree. TCRB CDR3s were moderately but significantly shorter in Type 1 diabetes patients in all four CD4+ subsets. The naive, central memory and Treg TCRB repertoires looked more alike in patients than they did in healthy donors.

Sequenced material consisted of expressed TCRB transcripts (all of the isolated RNA was reverse transcribed). Measured with immunoSEQ multiplex PCR; TCRdb has only the in-frame clones, and not every one. The data show approximately 270,000 clones, approximately 14% seen once. CDR1 and CDR2 from the germline V gene are SGHRS and YFSETQ. V shed 1 base and J 7 bases; nucleotides not matched to a gene: 7. The CDR3 totals 14 residues. Sorting that relied on CD45RO/CCR7/CD25/CD127/CD95/CD27 yielded CD4+ naive, central memory, regulatory and stem cell-like memory cells. The table lists this clone with a few counts. The antigen is not known.

The sample taken for sequencing was naive CD4+ T cells from blood. This clonotype originated in a young man with type 1 diabetes. The chain has TRBV5-1 and TRBJ1-1, with TRBD1 identical over 7 bases. Here the CDR3 reads CASSLYPGGSEAFF. CDR3 nucleotide sequence: TGCGCCAGCAGCTTGTATCCAGGGGGAAGTGAAGCTTTCTTT.